This T cell receptor beta chain appears in the sequencing data of a study of blood T cell repertoires in COVID-19. Study background: Samples representing acute and convalescent COVID-19 were sourced from the United States, Italy and Spain. T cells, B-cell-depleted T cells, or PBMCs provided the cDNA or gDNA that served as material.

How the authors handled the data: Scientists estimated how many nucleated cells there were by amplifying reference gene primers. This table comes from immunoSEQ multiplex PCR, and its TCRdb copy is limited to in-frame clones, with some not included. Clone size and the V and J calls come from that table; the DNA yielded D and trimming. The data contain about 40,000 clones, approximately 90% of them singletons. The CDR3 totals 13 residues. V lost 5 bases, J lost 9 bases, and 14 bases lay in between. The clonotype was recovered from a man aged 55 to 70 with COVID-19, enrolled during active disease. Sequencing was carried out using peripheral blood. The chain employs TRBV12-3 or TRBV12-4 and TRBJ2-1; D is undetermined. This chain's CDR3 is CASSTLVLSEQFF. The CDR3 nucleotides are TGTGCCAGCAGTACGCTTGTGTTGAGTGAGCAGTTCTTC.